This TCR beta chain was identified in a study of OX40 agonist ivuxolimab in advanced cancers. As concerns this clone: As yet, its antigen is unknown.

A history of autoimmune disease or systemic immunosuppression excluded patients. V was clipped by 1 base and J by 2 bases; unmatched bases: 8. Germline-derived CDR1 and CDR2 are SGHAT and FQNNGV. CDR3 length: 17 amino acids. Sequencing used immunoSEQ multiplex PCR; TCRdb keeps in-frame clones, though not all of them. This table holds 90,000 to 120,000 clones, roughly nine tenths found once. Study outcomes and limitations: Partial responders at 0.1-3.0 mg/kg showed near-lowest clonal expansion.

Sequencing was performed on CD4+ or CD8+ T cells sorted from blood, taken in a trial of the OX40 agonist ivuxolimab. This sequence was found in an adult with an advanced solid tumor such as melanoma, head and neck, liver or kidney cancer. The gene calls are TRBV11-2 and TRBJ2-3; TRBD1 aligns across 8 bases. CDR3 region: CASSLAFPRGPTDTQYF. The CDR3 DNA is TGTGCCAGCAGCTTAGCTTTCCCCAGGGGGCCCACAGATACGCAGTATTTT.